The T cell receptor beta chain under discussion was sequenced for a study of regulatory T cells in long-lasting Graves disease. This clonotype was detected many times. Its antigen remains unidentified. Assembly of TCR beta libraries relied on iRepertoire HTBI primers together with Arm-PCR of CDR3 regions. In the original processing: Throughout the samples, researchers identified some 62 TRBV and approximately 14 TRBJ segments. TCRdb processed the multiplex PCR reads anew with MiXCR; each CDR3 protein has one entry. TCRdb's processing, not the authors', yielded these V and J calls. The sample yields approximately 350,000 distinct CDR3 sequences, under 20% seen once. Time point defined: newly diagnosed GD, antithyroid drugs for less than 3 months. From RNA extracted from PBMCs, the TCR library was made. The V gene lost 2 bases and the J gene lost 1 base, with 19 bases spanning the gap. CDR3 length equals 17 residues. Germline-derived CDR1 and CDR2 are DFQATT and SNEGSKA (reference sequence).

Findings of the study overall: More public clonotypes were shared by persistent patients (2,741) than by new patients (roughly 930).

Separately, the same data were catalogued under a study of T cells in Graves' hyperthyroidism and ophthalmopathy. As that study records: The study left out patients who had uncontrolled infection, other autoimmune disease, pregnancy or lactation. The HTBI set primed first-round TCR CDR3 RT-PCR.

This clonotype was sampled from a young woman with Graves disease. The sample here was peripheral blood mononuclear cells (PBMCs), taken at new diagnosis, from a patient treated with antithyroid drugs. The chain joins TRBV20-1 to TRBJ2-3; D might be TRBD2 (5 bases). The CDR3 DNA follows: TGCAGTGCTAGAAAAACGTTTCGGGCGGGTGGCACAGATACGCAGTATTTT. Protein: CSARKTFRAGGTDTQYF.